This TCR beta chain was sequenced in a study of cytomegalovirus exposure and HLA in healthy donors. Primers: 60 Vbeta forward and 13 Jbeta reverse. Using immunoSEQ multiplex PCR, the repertoire was profiled, and TCRdb retains in-frame clones only, with some absent. The sample records around 170,000 clones, less than 90% being singletons. The CDR3 is 14 amino acids. The germline CDR1 and CDR2 sequences are SNHLY and FYNNEI. V dropped 1 base and J dropped 2 bases, with 5 bases sitting between them. Sequenced material: PBMCs. The receptor was isolated from a boy younger than 10 in good health and CMV-seronegative. The chain uses TRBV2 and TRBJ2-2; D is ambiguous. DNA for the CDR3: TGTGCCAGCAGTGAAGACTTTAACACCGGGGAGCTGTTTTTT. Translation gives CASSEDFNTGELFF.